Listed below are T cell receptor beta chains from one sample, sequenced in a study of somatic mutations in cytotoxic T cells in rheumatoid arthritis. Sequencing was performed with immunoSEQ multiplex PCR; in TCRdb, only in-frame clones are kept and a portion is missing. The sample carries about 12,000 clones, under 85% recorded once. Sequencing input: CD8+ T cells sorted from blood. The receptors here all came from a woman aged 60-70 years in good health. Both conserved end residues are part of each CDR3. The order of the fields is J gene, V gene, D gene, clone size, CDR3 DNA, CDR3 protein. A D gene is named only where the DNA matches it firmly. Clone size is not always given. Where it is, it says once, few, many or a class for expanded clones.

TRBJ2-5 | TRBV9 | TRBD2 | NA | TGTGCCAGCAGCGTTTCCGGGACTAGTGCGGAGACCCAGTACTTC | CASSVSGTSAETQYF
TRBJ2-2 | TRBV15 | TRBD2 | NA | TGTGCCACCAGCGGGCTAGCGGCGAACACCGGGGAGCTGTTTTTT | CATSGLAANTGELFF
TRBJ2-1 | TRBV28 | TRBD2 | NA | TGTGCCAGCAGTCCTAGCGGGGGGGCCGGGGAGCAGTTCTTC | CASSPSGGAGEQFF
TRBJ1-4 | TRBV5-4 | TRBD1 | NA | TGTGCCAGCAGCACTACCGACAGGGAGGCAGGGGAAAAACTGTTTTTT | CASSTTDREAGEKLFF
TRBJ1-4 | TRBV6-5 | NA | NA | TGTGCCAGCAGTTACTTCGGGGGGGCTGAAAAACTGTTTTTT | CASSYFGGAEKLFF
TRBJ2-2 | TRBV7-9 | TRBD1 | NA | TGTGCCAGCAGCGAGGGGGCGCCCGGGGAGCTGTTTTTT | CASSEGAPGELFF
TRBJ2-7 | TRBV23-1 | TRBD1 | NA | TGCGCCAGCAGTCATCCCAACCAGACAGGGGGGTACGAGCAGTACTTC | CASSHPNQTGGYEQYF
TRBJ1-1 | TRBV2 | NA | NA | TGTGCCAGCAGTGAGTGGCCCCGGGAAAACACTGAAGCTTTCTTT | CASSEWPRENTEAFF
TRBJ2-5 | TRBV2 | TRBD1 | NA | TGTGCCAGCACAGGGGGAGAGACCCAGTACTTC | CASTGGETQYF
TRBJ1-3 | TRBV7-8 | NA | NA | TGTGCCAGCAGCTCCGACAGGACCTCTGGAAACACCATATATTTT | CASSSDRTSGNTIYF
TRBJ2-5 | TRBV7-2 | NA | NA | TGTGCCAGCAGCCCCGAAGGACAGGGGGCACTAGCGGGGCAAGAGACCCAGTACTTC | CASSPEGQGALAGQETQYF
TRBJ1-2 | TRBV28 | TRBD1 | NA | TGTGCCAGCAGCCAGGACAGGGGAGGCCTTCCCTATGGCTACACCTTC | CASSQDRGGLPYGYTF
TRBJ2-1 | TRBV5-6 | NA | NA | TGTGCCAGCAGCTTTTGGGCGCGGGTACATGAGCAGTTCTTC | CASSFWARVHEQFF
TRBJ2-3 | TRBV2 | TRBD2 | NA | TGTGCCAGCAGAGGTACTCTAGCGGGGGGCACAGATACGCAGTATTTT | CASRGTLAGGTDTQYF
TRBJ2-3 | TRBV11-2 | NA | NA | TGTGCCAGCAGCATAACCGGGCCAGGAGGGGATACGCAGTATTTT | CASSITGPGGDTQYF
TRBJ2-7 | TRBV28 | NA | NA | TGTGCCAGCAGTAGCCACGGTTCCCCCTACGAGCAGTACTTC | CASSSHGSPYEQYF
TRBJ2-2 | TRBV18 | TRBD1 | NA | TGTGCCAGCTCAGTCGGACAGGGGGACACCGGGGAGCTGTTTTTT | CASSVGQGDTGELFF
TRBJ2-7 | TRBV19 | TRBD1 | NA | TGTGCCAGTAGTCGGACAGGGGGCTTAGTCGAGCAGTACTTC | CASSRTGGLVEQYF
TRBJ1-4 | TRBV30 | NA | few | TGTGCCTGGAGAATGACAGGTGGAGGTGAAAAACTGTTTTTT | CAWRMTGGGEKLFF
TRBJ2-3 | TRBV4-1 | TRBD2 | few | TGCGCCAGCAGCCAAGATCCCCTAGCGGGACAGACGCAGTATTTT | CASSQDPLAGQTQYF
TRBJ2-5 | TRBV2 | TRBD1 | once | TGTGCCAGCACGGGGACAGTACAAGAGACCCAGTACTTC | CASTGTVQETQYF
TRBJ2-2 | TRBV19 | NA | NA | TGTGCCAGTAGTACCTACAGGGTTGACGGGGAGCTGTTTTTT | CASSTYRVDGELFF
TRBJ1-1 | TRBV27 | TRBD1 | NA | TGTGCCAGCAGTTCCCCCCCGGACAGGGTACCCTTGAACACTGAAGCTTTCTTT | CASSSPPDRVPLNTEAFF
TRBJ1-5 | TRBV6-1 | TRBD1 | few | TGTGCCAGCACGGACAGGGGAGCGGGTAATCCCCAGCATTTT | CASTDRGAGNPQHF
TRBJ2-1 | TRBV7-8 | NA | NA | TGTGCCAGCAGCTTCGGACTATACTTCAATGAGCAGTTCTTC | CASSFGLYFNEQFF
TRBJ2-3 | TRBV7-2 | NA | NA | TGTGCCAGCAGCTTAGGAGGAGGAGGGAATACGCAGTATTTT | CASSLGGGGNTQYF
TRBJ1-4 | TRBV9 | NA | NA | TGTGCCAGCAGCGTAGAGGGGGTTCCTAATGAAAAACTGTTTTTT | CASSVEGVPNEKLFF
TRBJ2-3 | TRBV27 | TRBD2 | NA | TGTGCCAGTGGCGGGGGGGGCACAGATACGCAGTATTTT | CASGGGGTDTQYF
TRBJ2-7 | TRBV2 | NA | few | TGTGCCAGCAGTTGGGGGGAAGGGGGCATCCCCACCTACGAGCAGTACTTC | CASSWGEGGIPTYEQYF
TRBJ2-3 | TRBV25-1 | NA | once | TGTGCCAGCAGTGAATATACAGCTACAGATACGCAGTATTTT | CASSEYTATDTQYF
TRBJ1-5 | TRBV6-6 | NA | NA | TGTGCCAGCTGCCAGGATGGCAATCAGCCCCAGCATTTT | CASCQDGNQPQHF
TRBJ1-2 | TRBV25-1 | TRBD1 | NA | TGTGCCAGCAGTGAATCACCGGGACAGGGGAGCTATGGCTACACCTTC | CASSESPGQGSYGYTF
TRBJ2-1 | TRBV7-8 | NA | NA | TGTGCCAGCAGCTTAGATTCATACAATGAGCAGTTCTTC | CASSLDSYNEQFF
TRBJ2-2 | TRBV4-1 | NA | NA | TGCGCCAGCAGCCAAGATGAGACAGCTTTTACCGGGGAGCTGTTTTTT | CASSQDETAFTGELFF
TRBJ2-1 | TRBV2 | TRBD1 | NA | TGTGCCAGCAGTGAAGCGATACGACAGGGCTATGAGCAGTTCTTC | CASSEAIRQGYEQFF
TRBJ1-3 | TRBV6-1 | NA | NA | TGTGCCAGCGAAGCGACAGGTAGCTCTGGAAACACCATATATTTT | CASEATGSSGNTIYF
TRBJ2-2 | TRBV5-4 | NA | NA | TGTGCCAGCAGCTGGGGGCAGAACACCGGGGAGCTGTTTTTT | CASSWGQNTGELFF
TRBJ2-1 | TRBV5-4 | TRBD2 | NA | TGTGCCAGCAGCTTGGCCTGGCTAGCGGGGGGGAATGAGCAGTTCTTC | CASSLAWLAGGNEQFF
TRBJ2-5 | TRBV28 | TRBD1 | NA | TGTGCCTCCGGACAGTACAGGGGAGAGACCCAGTACTTC | CASGQYRGETQYF
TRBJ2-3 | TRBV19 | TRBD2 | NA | TGTGCCAGTAGTTTAGCGGGGGGGCCTCAGGATACGCAGTATTTT | CASSLAGGPQDTQYF
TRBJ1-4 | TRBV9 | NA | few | TGTGCCAGCAGCGTAGAGGGGGGGAGGGGGAATGAAAAACTGTTTTTT | CASSVEGGRGNEKLFF
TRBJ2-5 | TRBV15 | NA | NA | TGTGCCACCAGGGCCGGTTGGGGGGATGGGGAGACCCAGTACTTC | CATRAGWGDGETQYF
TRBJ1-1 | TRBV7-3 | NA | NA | TGTGCCAGCAGCTTATATTCCGGTGGCGGGGGGCAGTCGGAAGCTTTCTTT | CASSLYSGGGGQSEAFF
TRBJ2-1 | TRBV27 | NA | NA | TGTGCCAGCAGTTTCACCGGTGCCAATGAGCAGTTCTTC | CASSFTGANEQFF
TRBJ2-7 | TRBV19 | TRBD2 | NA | TGTGCCAGTAGTACACCGTCCCCCCTAGCGGGGGGCTCCTACGAGCAGTACTTC | CASSTPSPLAGGSYEQYF
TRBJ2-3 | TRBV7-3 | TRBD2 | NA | TGTGCCAGCAGCTCCCAGGCCCCCGGACTAGCGTCCACCACAGATACGCAGTATTTT | CASSSQAPGLASTTDTQYF
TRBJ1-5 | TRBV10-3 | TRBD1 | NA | TGTGCCATCAGTGAGTCGGACAGGGGAGGCAATCAGCCCCAGCATTTT | CAISESDRGGNQPQHF
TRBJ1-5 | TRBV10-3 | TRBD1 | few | TGTGCCATCAGTGAGAGGACAGGGACGGATCAGCCCCAGCATTTT | CAISERTGTDQPQHF
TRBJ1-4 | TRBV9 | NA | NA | TGTGCCAGCAGCGTAAGGGAGAGTAATGAAAAACTGTTTTTT | CASSVRESNEKLFF
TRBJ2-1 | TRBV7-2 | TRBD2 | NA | TGTGCCAGCAGCTTAGGGACTAGCGGGGGGAATGAGCAGTTCTTC | CASSLGTSGGNEQFF
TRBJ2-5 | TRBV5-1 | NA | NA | TGCGCCAGCAGCTTCTCGACAGGTGGGGAGACCCAGTACTTC | CASSFSTGGETQYF
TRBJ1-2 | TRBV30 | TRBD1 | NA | TGTGCCTGGAGTGTGACAACAGGGGGTCCCTATGGCTACACCTTC | CAWSVTTGGPYGYTF
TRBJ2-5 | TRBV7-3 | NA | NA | TGTGCCAGCAGCTTAATGGGCTCACCGGAGACCCAGTACTTC | CASSLMGSPETQYF
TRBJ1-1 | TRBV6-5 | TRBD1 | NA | TGTGCCAGCTCCGACAGGGAGAACACTGAAGCTTTCTTT | CASSDRENTEAFF
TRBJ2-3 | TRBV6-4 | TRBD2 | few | TGTGCCAGCAGTGCGGGACTAGCGACAGATACGCAGTATTTT | CASSAGLATDTQYF
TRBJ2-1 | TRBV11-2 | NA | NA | TGTGCCAGCAGCGCGGGGACTCTTATCATCAATGAGCAGTTCTTC | CASSAGTLIINEQFF
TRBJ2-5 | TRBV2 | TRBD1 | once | TGTGCCAGTCGGGACAGGAACCAAGAGACCCAGTACTTC | CASRDRNQETQYF
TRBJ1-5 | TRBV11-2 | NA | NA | TGTGCCAGCAGCTTAGGGACAGCGTATAGCAATCAGCCCCAGCATTTT | CASSLGTAYSNQPQHF
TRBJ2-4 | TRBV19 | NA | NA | TGTGCCAGTAGTATGGGGGGTGGAGGGTCAGCCAAAAACATTCAGTACTTC | CASSMGGGGSAKNIQYF
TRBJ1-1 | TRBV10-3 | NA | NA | TGTGCCATCAGTGAGTCCTCCCGTCCCCTTGAAGCTTTCTTT | CAISESSRPLEAFF